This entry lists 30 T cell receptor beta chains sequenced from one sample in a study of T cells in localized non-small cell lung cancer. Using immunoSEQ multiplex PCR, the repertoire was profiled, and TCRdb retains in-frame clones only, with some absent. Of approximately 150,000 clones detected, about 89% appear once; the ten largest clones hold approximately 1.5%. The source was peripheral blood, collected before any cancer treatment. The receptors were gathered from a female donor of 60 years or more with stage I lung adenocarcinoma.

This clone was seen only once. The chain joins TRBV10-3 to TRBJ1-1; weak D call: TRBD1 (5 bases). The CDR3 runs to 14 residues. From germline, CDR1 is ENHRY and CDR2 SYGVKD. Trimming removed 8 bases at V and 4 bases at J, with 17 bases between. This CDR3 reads CAIGRRGAGTEAFF. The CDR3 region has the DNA TGTGCCATCGGGCGGAGAGGGGCGGGCACTGAAGCTTTCTTT.

The CDR3 reads CASSKVGGFQETQYF. As DNA, the CDR3 is TGTGCCAGCAGCAAAGTCGGAGGGTTTCAAGAGACCCAGTACTTC. This rearrangement joins TRBV21-1 to TRBJ2-5; TRBD2 is taken as the D call from the table, unchecked against the DNA. TRBV21-1 is annotated as a pseudogene. CDR3 size: 15 residues.

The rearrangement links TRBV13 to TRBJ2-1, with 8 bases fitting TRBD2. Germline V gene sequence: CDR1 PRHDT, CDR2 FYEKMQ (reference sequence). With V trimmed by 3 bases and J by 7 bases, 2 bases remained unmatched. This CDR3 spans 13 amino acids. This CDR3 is CASSFREGNEQFF. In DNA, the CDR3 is TGTGCCAGCAGCTTCCGGGAGGGGAATGAGCAGTTCTTC.

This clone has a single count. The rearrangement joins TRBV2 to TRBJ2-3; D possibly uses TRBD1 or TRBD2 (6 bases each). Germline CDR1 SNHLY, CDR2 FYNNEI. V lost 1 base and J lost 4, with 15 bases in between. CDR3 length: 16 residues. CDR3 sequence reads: CASSEVGGGAADTQYF. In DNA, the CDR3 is TGTGCCAGCAGTGAAGTAGGGGGAGGTGCCGCAGATACGCAGTATTTT. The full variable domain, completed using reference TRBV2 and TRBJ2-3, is EPEVTQTPSHQVTQMGQEVILRCVPISNHLYFYWYRQILGQKVEFLVSFYNNEISEKSEIFDDQFSVERPDGSNFTLKIRSTKLEDSAMYFCASSEVGGGAADTQYFGPGTRLTVL.

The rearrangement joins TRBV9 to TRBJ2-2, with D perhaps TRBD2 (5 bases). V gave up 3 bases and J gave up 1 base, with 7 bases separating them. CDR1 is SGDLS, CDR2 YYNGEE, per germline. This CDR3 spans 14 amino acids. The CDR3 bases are TGTGCCAGCAGCGGGACTGGGAACACCGGGGAGCTGTTTTTT. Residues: CASSGTGNTGELFF.

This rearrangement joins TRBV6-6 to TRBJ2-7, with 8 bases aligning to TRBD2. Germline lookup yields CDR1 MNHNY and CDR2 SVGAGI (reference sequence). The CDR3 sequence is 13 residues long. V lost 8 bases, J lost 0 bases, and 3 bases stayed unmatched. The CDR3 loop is CASCSGDSYEQYF. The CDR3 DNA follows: TGTGCCAGCTGTAGCGGGGACTCCTACGAGCAGTACTTC.

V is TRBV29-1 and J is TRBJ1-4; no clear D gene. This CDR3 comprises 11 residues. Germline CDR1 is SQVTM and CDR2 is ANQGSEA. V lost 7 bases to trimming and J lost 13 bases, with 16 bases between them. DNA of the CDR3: TGCAGCGGGACGGCTCTCGGTAGACTGTTTTTT. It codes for CSGTALGRLFF.

CDR3 amino acids: CASSLAGTSREQFF. The CDR3 coding sequence is TGCGCCAGCAGCTTGGCCGGGACTAGTCGGGAGCAGTTCTTC. The rearrangement uses TRBV5-1 and TRBJ2-1; TRBD2 agrees at 8 bases. Trimming at V came to 0 bases and at J to 10 bases, leaving 6 bases not matched to a gene. From germline, CDR1 is SGHRS and CDR2 YFSETQ. This CDR3 contains 14 residues.

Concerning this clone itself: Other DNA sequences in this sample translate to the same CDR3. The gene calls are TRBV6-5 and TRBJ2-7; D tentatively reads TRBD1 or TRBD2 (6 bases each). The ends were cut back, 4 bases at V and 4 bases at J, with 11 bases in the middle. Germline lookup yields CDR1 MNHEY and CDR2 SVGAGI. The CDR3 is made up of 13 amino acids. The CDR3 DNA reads TGTGCCAGCAGTTTAGGGGGAGGTTACGAGCAGTACTTC. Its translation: CASSLGGGYEQYF.

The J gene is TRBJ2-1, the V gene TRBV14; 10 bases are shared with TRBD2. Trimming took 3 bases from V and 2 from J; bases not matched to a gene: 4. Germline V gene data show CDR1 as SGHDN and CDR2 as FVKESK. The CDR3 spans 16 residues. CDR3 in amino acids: CASSHASGRTYNEQFF. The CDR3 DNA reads TGTGCCAGCAGCCACGCTAGCGGGAGAACCTACAATGAGCAGTTCTTC. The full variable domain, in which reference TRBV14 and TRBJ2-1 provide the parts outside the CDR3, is EAGVTQFPSHSVIEKGQTVTLRCDPISGHDNLYWYRRVMGKEIKFLLHFVKESKQDESGMPNNRFLAERTGGTYSTLKVQPAELEDSGVYFCASSHASGRTYNEQFFGPGTRLTVL.

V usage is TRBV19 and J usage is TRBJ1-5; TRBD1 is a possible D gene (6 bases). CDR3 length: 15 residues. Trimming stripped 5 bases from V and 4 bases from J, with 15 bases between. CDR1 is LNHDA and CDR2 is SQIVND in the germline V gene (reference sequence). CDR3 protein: CASSLQGSINQPQHF. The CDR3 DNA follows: TGTGCCAGTAGTCTACAGGGTTCTATTAATCAGCCCCAGCATTTT.

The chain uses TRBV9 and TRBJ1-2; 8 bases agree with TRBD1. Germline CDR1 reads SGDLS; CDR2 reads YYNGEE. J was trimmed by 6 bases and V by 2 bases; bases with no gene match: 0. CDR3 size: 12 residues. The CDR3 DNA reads TGTGCCAGCAGCGTGGACAGGGATGGCTACACCTTC. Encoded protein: CASSVDRDGYTF.

The CDR3 reads CASSPERAPGYEQYF. CDR3 bases: TGTGCCAGCAGCCCCGAGCGGGCGCCCGGGTACGAGCAGTACTTC. The rearrangement uses TRBV7-2 and TRBJ2-7; TRBD2 is a possible D gene (6 bases). Trimming left V 5 bases short and J 4 bases short, with 18 bases between. The CDR3 length is 15 residues. Germline V CDR1 and CDR2: SGHTA, FQGNSA.

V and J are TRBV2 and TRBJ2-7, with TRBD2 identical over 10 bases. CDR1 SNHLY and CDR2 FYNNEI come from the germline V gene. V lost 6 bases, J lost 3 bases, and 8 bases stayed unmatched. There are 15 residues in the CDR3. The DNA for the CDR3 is TGTGCCAGCAGCGGACTAGCGGAGAGACTCTACGAGCAGTACTTC. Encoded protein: CASSGLAERLYEQYF.

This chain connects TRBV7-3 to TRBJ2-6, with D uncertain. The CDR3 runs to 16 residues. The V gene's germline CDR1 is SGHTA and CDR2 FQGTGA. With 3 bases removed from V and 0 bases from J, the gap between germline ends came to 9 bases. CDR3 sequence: CASSLLAPSGANVLTF. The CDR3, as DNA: TGTGCCAGCAGCTTGCTGGCCCCCTCTGGGGCCAACGTCCTGACTTTC.

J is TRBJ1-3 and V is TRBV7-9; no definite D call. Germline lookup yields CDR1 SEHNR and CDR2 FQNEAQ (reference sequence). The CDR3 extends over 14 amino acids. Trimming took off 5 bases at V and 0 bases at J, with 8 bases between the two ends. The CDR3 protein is CASSPGFSGNTIYF. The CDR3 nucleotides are TGTGCCAGCAGCCCGGGGTTCTCTGGAAACACCATATATTTT.

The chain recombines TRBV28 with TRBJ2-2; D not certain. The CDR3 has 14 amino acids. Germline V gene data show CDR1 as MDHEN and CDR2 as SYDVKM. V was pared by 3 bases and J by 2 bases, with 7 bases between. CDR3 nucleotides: TGTGCCAGCAGTTTTTTCAGTAACACCGGGGAGCTGTTTTTT. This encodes CASSFFSNTGELFF.

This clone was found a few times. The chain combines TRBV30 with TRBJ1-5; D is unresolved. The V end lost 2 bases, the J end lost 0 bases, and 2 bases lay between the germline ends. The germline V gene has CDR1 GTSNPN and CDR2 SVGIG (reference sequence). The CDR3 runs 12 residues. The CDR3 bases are TGTGCCTGGAGTAATAGCAATCAGCCCCAGCATTTT. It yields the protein CAWSNSNQPQHF.

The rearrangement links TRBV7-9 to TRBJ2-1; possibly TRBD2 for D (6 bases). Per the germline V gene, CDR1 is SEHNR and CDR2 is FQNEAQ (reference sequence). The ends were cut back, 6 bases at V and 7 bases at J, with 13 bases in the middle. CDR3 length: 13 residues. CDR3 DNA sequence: TGTGCCAGCAGGGAGTCAGGAGGGAATGAGCAGTTCTTC. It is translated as CASRESGGNEQFF.

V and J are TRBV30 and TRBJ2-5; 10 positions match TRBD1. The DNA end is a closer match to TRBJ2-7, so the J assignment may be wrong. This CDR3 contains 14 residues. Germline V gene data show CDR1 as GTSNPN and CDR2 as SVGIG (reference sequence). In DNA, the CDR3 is TGTGCCTGGAGCGTCGGGACAGGGGTCTACGAGCAGTACTTC. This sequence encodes CAWSVGTGVYEQYF.

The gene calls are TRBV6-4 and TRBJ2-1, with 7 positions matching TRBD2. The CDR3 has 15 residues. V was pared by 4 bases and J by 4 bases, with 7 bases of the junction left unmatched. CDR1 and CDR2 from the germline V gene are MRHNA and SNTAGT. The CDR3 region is CASSGEAGLYNEQFF. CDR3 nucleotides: TGTGCCAGCAGTGGAGAAGCGGGGTTATACAATGAGCAGTTCTTC.

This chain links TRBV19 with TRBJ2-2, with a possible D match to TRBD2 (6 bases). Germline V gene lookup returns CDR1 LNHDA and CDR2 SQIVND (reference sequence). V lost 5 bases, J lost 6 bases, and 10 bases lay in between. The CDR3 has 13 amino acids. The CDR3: CASSVDYAGELFF. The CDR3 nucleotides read TGTGCCAGTAGTGTGGACTATGCCGGGGAGCTGTTTTTT.

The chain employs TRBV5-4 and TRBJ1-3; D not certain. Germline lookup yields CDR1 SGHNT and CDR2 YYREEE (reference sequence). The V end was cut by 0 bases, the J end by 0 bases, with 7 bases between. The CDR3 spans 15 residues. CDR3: CASSLASDSGNTIYF. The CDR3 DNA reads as TGTGCCAGCAGCTTGGCCAGCGACTCTGGAAACACCATATATTTT.

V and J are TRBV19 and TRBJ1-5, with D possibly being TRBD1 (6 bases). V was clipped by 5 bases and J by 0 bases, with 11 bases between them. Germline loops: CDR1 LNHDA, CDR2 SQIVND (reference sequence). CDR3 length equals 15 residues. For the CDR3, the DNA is TGTGCCAGTAGTCTACAGGGATTTAGCAATCAGCCCCAGCATTTT. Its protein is CASSLQGFSNQPQHF.

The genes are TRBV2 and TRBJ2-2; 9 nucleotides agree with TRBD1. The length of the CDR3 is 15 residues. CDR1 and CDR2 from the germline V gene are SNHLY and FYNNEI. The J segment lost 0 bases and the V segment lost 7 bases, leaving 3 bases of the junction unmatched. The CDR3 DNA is TGTGCCAGCAAACGGACAGGGGCGAACACCGGGGAGCTGTTTTTT. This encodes CASKRTGANTGELFF.

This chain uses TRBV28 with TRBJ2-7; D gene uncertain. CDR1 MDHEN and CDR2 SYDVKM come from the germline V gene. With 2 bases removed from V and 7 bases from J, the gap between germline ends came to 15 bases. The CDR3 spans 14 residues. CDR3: CASSLGQAVGEQYF. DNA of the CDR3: TGTGCCAGCAGTTTAGGGCAGGCGGTGGGGGAGCAGTACTTC.

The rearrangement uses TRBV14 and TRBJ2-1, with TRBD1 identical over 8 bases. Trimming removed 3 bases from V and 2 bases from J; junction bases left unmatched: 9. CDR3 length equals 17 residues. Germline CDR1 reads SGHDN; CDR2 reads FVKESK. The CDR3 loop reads CASSQPPGQVAYNEQFF. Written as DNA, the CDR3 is TGTGCCAGCAGCCAGCCCCCGGGACAGGTAGCCTACAATGAGCAGTTCTTC.

In DNA form, the CDR3 reads TGTGCCAGCAGTTTACCCCAACAGGGACTCACCTACGAGCAGTACTTC. Its translation is CASSLPQQGLTYEQYF. The rearrangement uses TRBV28 and TRBJ2-7; D tentatively reads TRBD1 or TRBD2 (6 bases each). The CDR3 spans 16 residues. Trimming pared 2 bases from V and 2 bases from J, leaving 16 bases between. Germline V gene sequence: CDR1 MDHEN, CDR2 SYDVKM.

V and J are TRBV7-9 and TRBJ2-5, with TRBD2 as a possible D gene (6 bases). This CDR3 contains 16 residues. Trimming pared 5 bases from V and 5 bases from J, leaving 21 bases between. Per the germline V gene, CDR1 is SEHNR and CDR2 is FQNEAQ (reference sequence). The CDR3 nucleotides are TGTGCCAGCAGCCACTCGGGGGAAGGGCCGGTGGAGACCCAGTACTTC. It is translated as CASSHSGEGPVETQYF. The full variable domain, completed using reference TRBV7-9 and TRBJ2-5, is DTGVSQNPRHKITKRGQNVTFRCDPISEHNRLYWYRQTLGQGPEFLTYFQNEAQLEKSRLLSDRFSAERPKGSFSTLEIQRTEQGDSAMYLCASSHSGEGPVETQYFGPGTRLLVL.

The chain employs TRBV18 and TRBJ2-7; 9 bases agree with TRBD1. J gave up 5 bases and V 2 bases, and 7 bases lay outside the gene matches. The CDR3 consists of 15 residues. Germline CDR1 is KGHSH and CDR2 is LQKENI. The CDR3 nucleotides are TGTGCCAGCTCACCAATGGGGACAGGGTATGACGAGCAGTACTTC. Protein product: CASSPMGTGYDEQYF.